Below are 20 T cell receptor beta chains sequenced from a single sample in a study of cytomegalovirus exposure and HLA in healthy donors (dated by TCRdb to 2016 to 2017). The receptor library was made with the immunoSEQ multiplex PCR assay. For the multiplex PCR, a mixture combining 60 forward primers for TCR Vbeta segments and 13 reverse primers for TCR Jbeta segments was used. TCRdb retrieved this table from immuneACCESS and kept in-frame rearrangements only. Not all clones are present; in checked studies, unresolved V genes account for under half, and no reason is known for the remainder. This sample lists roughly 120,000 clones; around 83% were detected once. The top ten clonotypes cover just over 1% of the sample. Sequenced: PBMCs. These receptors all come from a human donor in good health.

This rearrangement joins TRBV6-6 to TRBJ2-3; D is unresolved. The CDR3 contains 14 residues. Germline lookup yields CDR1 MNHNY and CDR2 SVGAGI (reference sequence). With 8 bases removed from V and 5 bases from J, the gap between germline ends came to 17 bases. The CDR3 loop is CASELKDSEDTQYF. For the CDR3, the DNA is TGTGCCAGCGAACTAAAGGATTCGGAAGATACGCAGTATTTT.

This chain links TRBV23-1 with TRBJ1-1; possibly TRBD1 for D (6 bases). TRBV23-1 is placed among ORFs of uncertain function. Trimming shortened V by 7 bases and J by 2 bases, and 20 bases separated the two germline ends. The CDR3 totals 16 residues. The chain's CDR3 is CASKSIRTETNTEAFF. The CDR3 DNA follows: TGCGCCAGCAAGAGTATTCGGACAGAGACAAACACTGAAGCTTTCTTT.

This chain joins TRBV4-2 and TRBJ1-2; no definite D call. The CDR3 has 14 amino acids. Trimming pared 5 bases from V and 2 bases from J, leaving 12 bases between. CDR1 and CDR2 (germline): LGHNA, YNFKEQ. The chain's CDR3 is CASSLRRANYGYTF. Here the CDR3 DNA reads TGTGCCAGCAGCTTGAGGAGAGCCAACTATGGCTACACCTTC.

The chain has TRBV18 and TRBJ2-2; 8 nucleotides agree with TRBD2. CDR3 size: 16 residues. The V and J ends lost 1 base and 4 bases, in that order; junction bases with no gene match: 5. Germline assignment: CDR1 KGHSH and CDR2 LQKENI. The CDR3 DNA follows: TGTGCCAGCTCACCACGAAGCGGGGGCCGCACCGGGGAGCTGTTTTTT. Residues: CASSPRSGGRTGELFF.

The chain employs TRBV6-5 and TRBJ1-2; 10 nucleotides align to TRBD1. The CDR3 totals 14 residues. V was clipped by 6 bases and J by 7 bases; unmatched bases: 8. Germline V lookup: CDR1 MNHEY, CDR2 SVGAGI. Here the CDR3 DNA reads TGTGCCAGCAGCCGACAGGGGGCGGTTGTTGGCTACACCTTC. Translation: CASSRQGAVVGYTF.

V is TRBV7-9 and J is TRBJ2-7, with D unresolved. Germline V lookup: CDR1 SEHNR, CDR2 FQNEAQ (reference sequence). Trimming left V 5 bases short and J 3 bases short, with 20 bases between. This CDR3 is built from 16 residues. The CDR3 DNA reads TGTGCCAGCAGCCTCCCCTATACCCCAAGCTTCTACGAGCAGTACTTC. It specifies CASSLPYTPSFYEQYF.

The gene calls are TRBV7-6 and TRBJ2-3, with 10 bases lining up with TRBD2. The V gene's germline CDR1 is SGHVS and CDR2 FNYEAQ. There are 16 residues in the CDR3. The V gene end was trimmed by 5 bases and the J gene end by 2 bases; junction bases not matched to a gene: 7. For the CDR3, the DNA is TGTGCCAGCAGCATAACCGGGACTAGCGTCACAGATACGCAGTATTTT. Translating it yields CASSITGTSVTDTQYF.

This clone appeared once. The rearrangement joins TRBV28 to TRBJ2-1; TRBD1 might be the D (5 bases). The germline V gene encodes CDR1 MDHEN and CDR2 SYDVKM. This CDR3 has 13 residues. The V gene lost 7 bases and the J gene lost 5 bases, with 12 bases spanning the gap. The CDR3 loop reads CASNTWGHNEQFF. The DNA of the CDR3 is TGTGCCAGCAATACCTGGGGCCACAATGAGCAGTTCTTC.

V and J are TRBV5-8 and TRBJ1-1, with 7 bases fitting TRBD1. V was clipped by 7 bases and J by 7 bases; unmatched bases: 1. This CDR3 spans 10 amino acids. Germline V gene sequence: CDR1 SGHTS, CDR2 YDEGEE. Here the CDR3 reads CASGTVEAFF. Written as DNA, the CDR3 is TGTGCCAGCGGGACAGTTGAAGCTTTCTTT. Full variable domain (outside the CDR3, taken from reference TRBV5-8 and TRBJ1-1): EAGVTQSPTHLIKTRGQQATLRCSPISGHTSVYWYQQALGLGLQFLLWYDEGEERNRGNFPPRFSGRQFPNYSSELNVNALELEDSALYLCASGTVEAFFGQGTRLTVV.

CDR3 in amino acids: CASSAGGGRETQYF. CDR3 in DNA: TGTGCCAGCAGTGCCGGGGGGGGCCGGGAGACCCAGTACTTC. The chain links TRBV6-5 to TRBJ2-5; 8 nucleotides align to TRBD2. Germline values: CDR1 MNHEY, CDR2 SVGAGI. The CDR3 is 14 amino acids. V shed 5 bases and J 5 bases; nucleotides not matched to a gene: 7.

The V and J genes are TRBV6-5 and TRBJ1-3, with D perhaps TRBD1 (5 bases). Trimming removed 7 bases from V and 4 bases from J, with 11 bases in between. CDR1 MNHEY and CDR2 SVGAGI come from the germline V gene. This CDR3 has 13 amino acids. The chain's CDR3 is CASTGTLGNTIYF. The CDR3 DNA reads TGTGCCAGCACCGGGACTTTGGGAAACACCATATATTTT.

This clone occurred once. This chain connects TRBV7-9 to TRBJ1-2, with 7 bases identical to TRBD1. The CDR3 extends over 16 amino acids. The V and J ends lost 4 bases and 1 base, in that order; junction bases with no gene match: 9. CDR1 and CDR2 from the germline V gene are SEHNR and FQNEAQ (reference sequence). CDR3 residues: CASSSTLGTVNYGYTF. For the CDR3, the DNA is TGTGCCAGCAGCTCAACCCTCGGGACAGTTAACTATGGCTACACCTTC.

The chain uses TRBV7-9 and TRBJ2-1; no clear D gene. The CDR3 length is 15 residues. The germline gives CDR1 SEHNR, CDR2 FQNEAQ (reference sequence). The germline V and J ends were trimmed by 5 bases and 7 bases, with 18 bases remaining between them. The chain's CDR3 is CASSAELGFKNEQFF. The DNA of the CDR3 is TGTGCCAGCAGCGCCGAGCTCGGGTTTAAGAATGAGCAGTTCTTC.

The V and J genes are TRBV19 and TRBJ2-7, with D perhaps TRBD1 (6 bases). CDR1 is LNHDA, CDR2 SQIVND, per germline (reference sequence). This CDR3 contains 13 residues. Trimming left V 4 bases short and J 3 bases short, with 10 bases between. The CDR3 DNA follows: TGTGCCAGTAGTAGGGACACCAGCTACGAGCAGTACTTC. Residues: CASSRDTSYEQYF.

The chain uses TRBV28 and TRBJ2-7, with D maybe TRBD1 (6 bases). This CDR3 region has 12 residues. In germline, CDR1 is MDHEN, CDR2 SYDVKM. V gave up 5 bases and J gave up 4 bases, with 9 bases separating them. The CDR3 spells CASSRQGYEQYF. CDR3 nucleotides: TGTGCCAGCAGTCGTCAGGGGTACGAGCAGTACTTC.

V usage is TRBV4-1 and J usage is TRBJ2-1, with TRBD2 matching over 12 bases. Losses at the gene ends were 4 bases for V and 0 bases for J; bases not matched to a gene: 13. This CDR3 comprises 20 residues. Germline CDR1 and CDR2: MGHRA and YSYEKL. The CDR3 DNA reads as TGCGCCAGCAGCCCCAGACTGGCTAGCGGGGGGGGAAGCTCCTACAATGAGCAGTTCTTC. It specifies CASSPRLASGGGSSYNEQFF.

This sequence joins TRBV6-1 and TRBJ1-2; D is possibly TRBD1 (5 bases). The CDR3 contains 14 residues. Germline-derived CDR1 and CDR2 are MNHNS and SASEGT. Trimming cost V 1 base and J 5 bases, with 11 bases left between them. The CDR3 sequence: CASSEGKGVYGYTF. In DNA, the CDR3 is TGTGCCAGCAGTGAAGGGAAAGGGGTGTATGGCTACACCTTC.

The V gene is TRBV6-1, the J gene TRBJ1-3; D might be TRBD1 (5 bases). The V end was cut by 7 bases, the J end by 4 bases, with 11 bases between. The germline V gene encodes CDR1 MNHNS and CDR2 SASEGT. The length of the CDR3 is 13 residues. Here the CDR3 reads CASTGTLGNTIYF. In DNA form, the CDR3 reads TGTGCCAGCACCGGGACTTTGGGAAACACCATATATTTT.

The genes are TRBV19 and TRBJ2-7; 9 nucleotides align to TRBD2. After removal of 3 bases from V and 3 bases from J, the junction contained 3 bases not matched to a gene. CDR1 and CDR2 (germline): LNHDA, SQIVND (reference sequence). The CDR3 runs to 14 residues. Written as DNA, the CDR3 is TGTGCCAGTAGTATCGCGGGGGGGCTCTACGAGCAGTACTTC. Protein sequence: CASSIAGGLYEQYF.

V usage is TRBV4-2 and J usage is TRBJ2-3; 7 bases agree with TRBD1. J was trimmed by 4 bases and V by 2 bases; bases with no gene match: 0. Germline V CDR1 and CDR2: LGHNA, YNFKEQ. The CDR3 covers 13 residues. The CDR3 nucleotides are TGTGCCAGCAGCCAAAGGGGGCCAGATACGCAGTATTTT. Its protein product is CASSQRGPDTQYF.